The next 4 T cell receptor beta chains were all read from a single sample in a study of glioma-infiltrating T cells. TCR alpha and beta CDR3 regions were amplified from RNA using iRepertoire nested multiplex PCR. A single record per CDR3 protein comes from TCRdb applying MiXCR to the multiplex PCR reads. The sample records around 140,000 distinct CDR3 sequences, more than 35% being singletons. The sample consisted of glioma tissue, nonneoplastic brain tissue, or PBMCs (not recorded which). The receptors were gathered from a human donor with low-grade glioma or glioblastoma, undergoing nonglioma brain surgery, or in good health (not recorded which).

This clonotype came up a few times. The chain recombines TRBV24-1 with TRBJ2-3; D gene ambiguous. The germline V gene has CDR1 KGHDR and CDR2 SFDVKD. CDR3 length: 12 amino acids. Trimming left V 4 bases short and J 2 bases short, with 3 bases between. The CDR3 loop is CATSDTTDTQYF. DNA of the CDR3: TGTGCCACCAGTGACACCACAGATACGCAGTATTTT.

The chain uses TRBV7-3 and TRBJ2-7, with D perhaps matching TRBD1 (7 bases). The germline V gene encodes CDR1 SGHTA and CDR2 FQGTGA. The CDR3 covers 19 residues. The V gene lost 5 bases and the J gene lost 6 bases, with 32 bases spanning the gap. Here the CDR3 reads CASSGGTAELYRLSIEQYF. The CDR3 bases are TGTGCCAGCAGCGGGGGGACAGCAGAACTGTATCGTCTCTCCATCGAGCAGTACTTC.

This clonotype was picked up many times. The DNA of the CDR3 is TGTGCCAGCAGCCAAAGGTCCATCCGCCAAGAGACCCAGTACTTC. Protein product: CASSQRSIRQETQYF. The chain links TRBV28 to TRBJ2-5; D is ambiguous. CDR1 MDHEN and CDR2 SYDVKM come from the germline V gene. Trimming removed 6 bases at V and 1 base at J, with 15 bases between. This CDR3 spans 15 amino acids. The full variable domain, rest sourced from reference TRBV28 and TRBJ2-5, is DVKVTQSSRYLVKRTGEKVFLECVQDMDHENMFWYRQDPGLGLRLIYFSYDVKMKEKGDIPEGYSVSREKKERFSLILESASTNQTSMYLCASSQRSIRQETQYFGPGTRLLVL.

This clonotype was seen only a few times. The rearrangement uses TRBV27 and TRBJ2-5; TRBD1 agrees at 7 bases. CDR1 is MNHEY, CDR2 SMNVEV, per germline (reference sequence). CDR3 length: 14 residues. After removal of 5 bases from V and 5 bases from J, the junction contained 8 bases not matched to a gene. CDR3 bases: TGTGCCAGCAGTCGGTACGACAGGGCTGAGACCCAGTACTTC. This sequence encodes CASSRYDRAETQYF.